This paragraph covers one T cell receptor (beta chain) sequence. Its specificity is unknown. This record belongs to a study of cytomegalovirus exposure and HLA in healthy donors. Study-level information: From HLA-typed donors, an early data release held tens of millions of unique TCRs.

PCR was performed using 60 Vbeta and 13 Jbeta primers. TCRdb keeps only in-frame clones here, not all; method: immunoSEQ multiplex PCR. The sample has approximately 170,000 clones; roughly 72% are singletons. General observations from the study: Cytomegalovirus-associated TCR beta chains were listed, numbering 150 to 200. Reported performance of the classifier showed diagnosis of cytomegalovirus status with high specificity and sensitivity.

The length of the CDR3 is 14 residues. Germline-derived CDR1 and CDR2 are MDHEN and SYDVKM. After removal of 9 bases from V and 6 bases from J, the junction contained 8 bases not matched to a gene. The V call is TRBV28, the J call TRBJ1-5; 10 bases line up with TRBD1. What was sequenced was PBMCs. This sequence originates from a man between 40 and 49 years old in good health and CMV-seronegative. The CDR3 nucleotides read TGTGCCAGTCGGGACAGGGGTTCCGGTCAGCCCCAGCATTTT. Its protein product is CASRDRGSGQPQHF.